What follows describes a single TCR beta chain. Its antigen is currently unknown. Profiling relied on immunoSEQ multiplex PCR, and the TCRdb table lists in-frame clones only, not all of them. The data hold roughly 150,000 clones, with about 90% observed a single time. This entry comes from a study of T cell responses to AZD1222 COVID-19 vaccine. Trimming shortened V by 5 bases and J by 8 bases, and 12 bases separated the two germline ends. CDR1 MDHEN and CDR2 SYDVKM come from the germline V gene. The CDR3 length is 12 residues. Study-level findings and limits: Distributed over spike, vaccine-associated CD4 TCRs predominated at 160-218 and 743-854. Baseline testing showed seropositivity in only a handful of AZD1222 recipients. Samples come after the peak T cell response, not at day 14. Donors were largely white British and mainly female; clonal diversity was possibly underestimated.

Sequencing was performed on peripheral blood, taken on day 0 of AZD1222 vaccination. The TCR was taken from an adult in good health. V and J are TRBV28 and TRBJ1-2; a weak D match, TRBD1 (5 bases). CDR3 coding DNA: TGTGCCAGCAGTGCCGGGACGAGGGGCTACACCTTC. It encodes CASSAGTRGYTF.